This record looks at one TCR beta chain sequence and its context. Other DNA sequences in the same sample also yield this CDR3. The data were taken from a study of shared clonotypes between healthy human individuals. The CDR3 sequence is 13 residues long. Germline CDR1 MNHEY, CDR2 SMNVEV (reference sequence). The V end lost 2 bases, the J end lost 3 bases, and 8 bases lay between the germline ends. CD8 cells regarded as naive lacked CD45RO, were positively chosen for CCR7, and omitted terminally differentiated effector memory CD45RA+ cells. Profiling relied on immunoSEQ multiplex PCR, and the TCRdb table lists in-frame clones only, not all of them. The table lists under 1 million clones, approximately 97% of them singletons.

The sample comprised naive CD8+ T cells sorted from blood. This TCR came from a man under 40 in good health. V is TRBV27 and J is TRBJ2-7; D is undetermined. The CDR3 protein is CASSLAPSYEQYF. The CDR3 region has the DNA TGTGCCAGCAGTTTAGCACCCAGCTACGAGCAGTACTTC.